The sequence of this T cell receptor (beta chain) was determined in a study of blood T cell repertoires in COVID-19. Turning to the study itself: Collection of acute and convalescent COVID-19 samples took place in the United States, Italy and Spain. Sample material is recorded as cDNA or gDNA derived from T cells, B-cell-depleted T cells, or PBMCs.

In the original analysis: Amplification with reference gene primers provided the estimates of nucleated cell counts. Here immunoSEQ multiplex PCR was the method, and the copy in TCRdb shows in-frame clones only, minus some. V, J and clone size are taken as reported in that table, and D and trimming were inferred from the DNA itself. Of under 300,000 clones in the sample, about 80% were seen once. In germline, CDR1 is MDHEN, CDR2 SYDVKM. The CDR3 runs 15 residues. With 7 bases removed from V and 0 bases from J, the gap between germline ends came to 15 bases. The sequence derives from a woman older than 75 with acute or convalescent COVID-19. The chain joins TRBV28 to TRBJ1-2; D perhaps matches TRBD1 (5 bases). Sequenced: peripheral blood. CDR3 bases: TGTGCCAGCATGACTCAGGGCGCGGCTAACTATGGCTACACCTTC. Its translation is CASMTQGAANYGYTF.